Presented here are 10 T cell receptor beta chains from one specimen sequenced in a study of control samples from healthy donors and cancer patients. The method was immunoSEQ multiplex PCR; TCRdb's version includes in-frame clones alone and lacks a portion of them. This table holds some 87,000 clones, 90% to 95% found once. The sample comprised blood. The receptor source for this set is a man aged 25-45 years in good health.

The chain has TRBV5-1 and TRBJ2-3; 11 bases match TRBD2. The CDR3 covers 16 residues. The germline gives CDR1 SGHRS, CDR2 YFSETQ. The V and J ends lost 5 bases and 5 bases, in that order; junction bases with no gene match: 10. CDR3 in amino acids: CASSSGVAGGQDTQYF. The CDR3 DNA is TGCGCCAGCAGTTCCGGGGTAGCGGGGGGGCAAGATACGCAGTATTTT.

The chain is built from TRBV7-9 and TRBJ2-1, with D perhaps TRBD1 (6 bases). The germline V and J ends were trimmed by 0 bases and 5 bases, with 14 bases remaining between them. Looked up from germline, CDR1 is SEHNR and CDR2 is FQNEAQ (reference sequence). The CDR3 has 16 residues. This CDR3 reads CASSLALGGPHNEQFF. The CDR3 DNA sequence: TGTGCCAGCAGCTTAGCTCTAGGGGGACCCCACAATGAGCAGTTCTTC.

V and J are TRBV5-1 and TRBJ2-7; 7 bases align to TRBD1. The CDR3 spans 16 residues. Germline values: CDR1 SGHRS, CDR2 YFSETQ. V lost 4 bases and J lost 0; bases outside the gene matches: 10. In nucleotides, the CDR3 is TGCGCCAGCAGCGCCGCACAGGGGTTGAACTCCTACGAGCAGTACTTC. Protein sequence: CASSAAQGLNSYEQYF.

The J gene is TRBJ1-2, the V gene TRBV3-1 (or the pseudogene TRBV3-2); 9 bases map to TRBD1. CDR1 is LGHDT, CDR2 YNNKEL, per germline (reference sequence). This CDR3 region has 16 residues. With V trimmed by 3 bases and J by 3 bases, 8 bases remained unmatched. CDR3 coding DNA: TGTGCCAGCAGCCACTTAACAGGGGGCGCGCACTATGGCTACACCTTC. Translated: CASSHLTGGAHYGYTF.

The J gene is TRBJ1-6, the V gene TRBV30; 8 nucleotides align to TRBD1. Germline V gene data show CDR1 as GTSNPN and CDR2 as SVGIG (reference sequence). V lost 3 bases to trimming and J lost 1 base; unmatched junction nucleotides: 14. CDR3 length: 19 amino acids. Here the CDR3 reads CAWRPGQGLELSYNSPLHF. The CDR3 DNA reads as TGTGCCTGGAGACCCGGACAGGGCTTAGAGCTGTCCTATAATTCACCCCTCCACTTT.

The rearrangement joins TRBV5-5 to TRBJ2-4; D perhaps matches TRBD1 (6 bases). V was shortened by 2 bases and J by 3 bases, with 21 bases between the two germline ends. In germline, CDR1 is SGHKS, CDR2 YYEKEE (reference sequence). The CDR3 covers 18 residues. The CDR3 sequence: CASSLIPQGTGGKNIQYF. DNA of the CDR3: TGTGCCAGCAGCTTAATACCCCAGGGGACGGGTGGCAAAAACATTCAGTACTTC.

V gene TRBV5-1 combines with J gene TRBJ1-1; 11 bases are shared with TRBD1. The germline V gene encodes CDR1 SGHRS and CDR2 YFSETQ. Trimming took 4 bases from V and 5 from J; bases not matched to a gene: 16. This CDR3 is built from 18 residues. CDR3 sequence: CASSPPSGTGGPTTEAFF. Here the CDR3 DNA reads TGCGCCAGCAGCCCTCCCTCTGGGACAGGGGGTCCGACGACTGAAGCTTTCTTT.

The chain recombines TRBV24-1 with TRBJ2-3; tentatively, D is TRBD1 (5 bases). From germline, CDR1 is KGHDR and CDR2 SFDVKD. The CDR3 is 15 amino acids. Trimming left V 5 bases short and J 0 bases short, with 11 bases between. The CDR3 DNA reads TGTGCCACCAGTGCAACAGGAACTAGCACAGATACGCAGTATTTT. This codes for CATSATGTSTDTQYF.

CDR3: CASSTYRGGAEKLFF. The CDR3 coding sequence is TGTGCCAGCAGCACTTACAGGGGGGGAGCCGAAAAACTGTTTTTT. This chain connects TRBV11-2 to TRBJ1-4, with 8 bases identical to TRBD1. The CDR3 consists of 15 residues. V dropped 5 bases and J dropped 8; count of bases not matched to a gene: 10. The germline V gene encodes CDR1 SGHAT and CDR2 FQNNGV. The full variable domain, completed using reference TRBV11-2 and TRBJ1-4, is EAGVAQSPRYKIIEKRQSVAFWCNPISGHATLYWYQQILGQGPKLLIQFQNNGVVDDSQLPKDRFSAERLKGVDSTLKIQPAKLEDSAVYLCASSTYRGGAEKLFFGSGTQLSVL.

The chain carries TRBV18 and TRBJ2-7, with TRBD2 matching 7 bases. This CDR3 is built from 15 residues. The germline V gene has CDR1 KGHSH and CDR2 LQKENI. With 6 bases clipped from V and 5 bases from J, the junction kept 13 bases outside the gene matches. In nucleotides, the CDR3 is TGTGCCAGCTCCCGGGCGGGGGTGAGTAACAACGAGCAGTACTTC. Its protein product is CASSRAGVSNNEQYF.